This paragraph reports one T cell receptor beta chain. Clones were sequenced by immunoSEQ multiplex PCR, and TCRdb holds only the in-frame ones, with some missing. Of approximately 160,000 clones in the sample, under 90% were seen once. Symptom resolution, clearance, or two negative PCRs marked the recovered donors of Cohort 3. The CDR3 loop spans 18 amino acids. Germline CDR1 is MNHEY and CDR2 is SMNVEV (reference sequence). Unmatched junction bases numbered 10, after V lost 3 bases and J lost 4 bases. This entry comes from a study of blood T cell repertoires in COVID-19. Source material: PBMCs or T cells enriched from blood (not recorded which). The chain carries TRBV27 and TRBJ2-2; 11 bases are a match to TRBD2. This receptor was identified in a woman between 50 and 59 years old who had recovered from COVID-19. Written as DNA, the CDR3 is TGTGCCAGCAGTTTCCGTAGCGGGAGGGCCTTGGGCACCGGGGAGCTGTTTTTT. Translation gives CASSFRSGRALGTGELFF.